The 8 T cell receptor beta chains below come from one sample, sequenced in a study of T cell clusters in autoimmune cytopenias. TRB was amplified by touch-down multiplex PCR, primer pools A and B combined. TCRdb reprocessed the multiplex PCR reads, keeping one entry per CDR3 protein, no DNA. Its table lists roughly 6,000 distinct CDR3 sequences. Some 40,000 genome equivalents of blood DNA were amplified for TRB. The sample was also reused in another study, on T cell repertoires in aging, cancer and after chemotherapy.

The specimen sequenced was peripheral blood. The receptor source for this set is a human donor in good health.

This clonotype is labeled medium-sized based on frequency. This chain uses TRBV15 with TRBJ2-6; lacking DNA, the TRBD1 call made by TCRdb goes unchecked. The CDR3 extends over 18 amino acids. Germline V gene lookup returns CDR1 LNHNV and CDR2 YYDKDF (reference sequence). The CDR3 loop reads CATSRVRGRFSGANVLTF.

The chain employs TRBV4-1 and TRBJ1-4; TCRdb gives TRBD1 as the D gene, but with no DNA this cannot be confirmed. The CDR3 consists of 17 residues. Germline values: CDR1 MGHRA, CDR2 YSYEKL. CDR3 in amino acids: CASSQDQMETGNEKLFF.

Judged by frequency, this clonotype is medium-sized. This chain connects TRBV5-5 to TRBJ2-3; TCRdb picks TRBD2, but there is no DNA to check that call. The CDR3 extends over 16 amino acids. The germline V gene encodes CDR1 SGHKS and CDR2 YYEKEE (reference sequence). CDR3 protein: CASSLKAGGGTDTQYF.

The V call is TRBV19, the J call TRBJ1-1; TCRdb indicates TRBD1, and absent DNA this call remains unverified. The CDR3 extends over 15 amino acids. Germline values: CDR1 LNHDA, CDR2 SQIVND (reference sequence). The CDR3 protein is CASSILQGMNTEAFF.

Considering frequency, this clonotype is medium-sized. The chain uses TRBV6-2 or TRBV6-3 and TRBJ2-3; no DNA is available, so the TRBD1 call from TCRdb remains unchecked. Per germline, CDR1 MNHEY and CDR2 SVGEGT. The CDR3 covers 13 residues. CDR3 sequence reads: CASSIRASDTQYF.

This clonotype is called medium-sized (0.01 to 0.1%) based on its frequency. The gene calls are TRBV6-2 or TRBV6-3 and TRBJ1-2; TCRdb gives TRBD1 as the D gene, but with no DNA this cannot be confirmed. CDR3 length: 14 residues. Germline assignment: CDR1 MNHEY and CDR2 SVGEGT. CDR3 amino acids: CASSYGRGGYGYTF.

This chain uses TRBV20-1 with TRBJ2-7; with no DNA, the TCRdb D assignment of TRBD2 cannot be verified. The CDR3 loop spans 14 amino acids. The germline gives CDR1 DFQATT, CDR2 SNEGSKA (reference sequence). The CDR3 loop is CSASTSGISYEQYF.

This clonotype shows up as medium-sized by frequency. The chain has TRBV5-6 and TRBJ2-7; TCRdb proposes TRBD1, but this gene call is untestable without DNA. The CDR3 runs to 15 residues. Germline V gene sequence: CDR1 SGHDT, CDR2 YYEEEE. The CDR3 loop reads CASSTGGPGDYEQYF.